The clone carrying this T cell receptor beta chain appeared a single time. No antigen is known for it. The data were obtained in a study of T cell responses to AZD1222 COVID-19 vaccine. Repertoires were generated with immunoSEQ multiplex PCR, while TCRdb's copy carries only in-frame clones and drops some. The table lists some 91,000 clones, approximately 94% of them singletons, with 10% to 15% in the top ten. CDR1 SGHVS and CDR2 FQNEAQ come from the germline V gene. The CDR3 has 14 amino acids. With 2 bases removed from V and 2 bases from J, the gap between germline ends came to 8 bases. Broader study findings: Clonal diversity may have been underestimated, and the donors were mostly white British, with more females than males.

This sequence was found in an adult in good health. The sample here was peripheral blood, taken on day 0 of AZD1222 vaccination. The gene calls are TRBV7-8 and TRBJ2-3; TRBD1 is a possible D gene (6 bases). The CDR3 region is CASSLTGNTDTQYF. In DNA form, the CDR3 reads TGTGCCAGCAGCTTAACAGGGAACACAGATACGCAGTATTTT.